This T cell receptor (beta chain) appears in the sequencing data of a study of T cell responses to AZD1222 COVID-19 vaccine. Overall study results and limits: Every sample of the repertoires postdated the peak T cell response. In the spike-specific TCR repertoire, nearly half reportedly target unmutated variant regions. Vaccination with two AZD1222 doses was followed by a rise in Spike-specific TCR breadth and depth. Spike-wide coverage was observed for vaccine-associated CD4 TCRs, with dominant responses at 160-218 and 743-854.

A word on this clone: Its specificity is not known.

The CDR3 totals 14 residues. V gave up 11 bases and J gave up 4 bases, with 17 bases separating them. Germline values: CDR1 SGHAT, CDR2 FQNNGV. Assay used: immunoSEQ multiplex PCR; TCRdb lists only in-frame clones, some missing. The top ten clones hold roughly 6.3% of a sample with approximately 64,000 clones, around nine tenths of them seen once. The sequence was collected from an adult who received the MenACWY meningococcal vaccine as a control. The specimen comprised peripheral blood, sampled 28 days after the second dose of the MenACWY control vaccine. The chain uses TRBV11-2 and TRBJ2-2; possibly TRBD2 for D (6 bases). The CDR3 spells CACNGGGGTGELFF. In DNA, the CDR3 is TGTGCCTGCAACGGGGGAGGTGGCACCGGGGAGCTGTTTTTT.